This is a list of T cell receptor beta chains from one sample in a study of human T cells and chemical hapten exposure. TCRdb fed the RACE reads into MiXCR, producing one record per CDR3 protein. This table holds approximately 33,000 distinct CDR3 sequences, 6.5% to 9% found once. Sequenced input: whole blood. These receptors were collected from a human donor in good health. Some clones in this sample may be carry-over from other donors' samples. Both conserved end residues are part of each CDR3. A D gene is named only where the DNA matches it firmly. Not every row has a clone size; where given, it reads once, few, many or a size class.

J: TRBJ1-6
D: -
size: many
V: TRBV2
CDR3: CASRTSGRSSPLHF
DNA: TGTGCCAGCAGGACGTCAGGGAGGAGTTCACCCCTCCACTTT

J: TRBJ1-5
D: -
size: many
V: TRBV28
CDR3: CASSPSSSNQPQHF
DNA: TGTGCCAGCAGCCCCTCCAGTAGCAATCAGCCCCAGCATTTT

J: TRBJ2-1
D: TRBD2
size: many
V: TRBV29-1
CDR3: CSVESGGRGSYNEQFF
DNA: TGCAGCGTTGAATCTGGCGGGAGGGGCTCCTACAATGAGCAGTTCTTC

J: TRBJ1-1
D: -
size: -
V: TRBV4-3
CDR3: CASSQEPQSTEAFF
DNA: TGCGCCAGCAGCCAAGAGCCTCAGAGCACTGAAGCTTTCTTT

J: TRBJ2-1
D: TRBD1
size: -
V: TRBV7-2
CDR3: CASSLGQEFF
DNA: TGTGCCAGCAGCCTGGGACAGGAGTTCTTC

J: TRBJ1-4
D: -
size: many
V: TRBV18
CDR3: CASSPPTATNEKLFF
DNA: TGTGCCAGCTCACCTCCCACCGCAACTAATGAAAAACTGTTTTTT

J: TRBJ2-1
D: -
size: many
V: TRBV11-2
CDR3: CASSLTPGNNNEQFF
DNA: TGTGCCAGCAGCTTGACTCCAGGGAACAACAATGAGCAGTTCTTC

J: TRBJ2-7
D: -
size: few
V: TRBV28
CDR3: CASGRQPGEQYF
DNA: TGTGCCAGCGGCCGACAGCCGGGCGAGCAGTACTTC

J: TRBJ2-1
D: -
size: many
V: TRBV3-1
CDR3: CASSQDRVPGNEQFF
DNA: TGTGCCAGCAGCCAAGACAGGGTGCCCGGCAATGAGCAGTTCTTC

J: TRBJ2-2
D: -
size: many
V: TRBV5-4
CDR3: CASSTGNTGELFF
DNA: TGTGCCAGTTCGACAGGAAACACCGGGGAGCTGTTTTTT

J: TRBJ2-1
D: -
size: many
V: TRBV2
CDR3: CASSEALHSGNEQFF
DNA: TGTGCCAGCAGTGAAGCGCTTCACTCCGGCAATGAGCAGTTCTTC

J: TRBJ2-5
D: TRBD1
size: many
V: TRBV6-5
CDR3: CASSYGTGWQETQYF
DNA: TGTGCCAGCAGTTACGGGACAGGGTGGCAAGAGACCCAGTACTTC

J: TRBJ2-3
D: TRBD2
size: medium-sized
V: TRBV6-4
CDR3: CASSDSGTSGTDTQYF
DNA: TGTGCCAGCAGTGACTCCGGGACTAGCGGCACAGATACGCAGTATTTT

J: TRBJ2-1
D: TRBD2
size: once
V: TRBV28
CDR3: CASSPLAGPYNEQFF
DNA: TGTGCCAGCAGTCCACTAGCGGGGCCCTACAATGAGCAGTTCTTC